This T cell receptor beta chain appears in the sequencing data of a study of CD8+ T cells in alopecia areata. Study-level results: Among the cells sequenced in scalp samples are also the resident alphabeta T cells of normal skin. TCRs were shared less clearly across patients than in mice, possibly for HLA-related reasons. Especially in alopecia totalis/universalis, lesional scalp showed greater clonality than normal scalp did.

As for this clone: Its cognate antigen is unknown.

V gave up 4 bases and J gave up 1 base; unmatched junction bases: 3. CDR1 GTSNPN and CDR2 SVGIG come from the germline V gene (reference sequence). This CDR3 is 13 amino acids long. Investigators sorted PBMCs to obtain both CD4+ and CD8+ T cells. TCR sequencing used cDNA made by reverse transcription of extracted RNA. Here immunoSEQ multiplex PCR was the method, and the copy in TCRdb shows in-frame clones only, minus some. The data show roughly 100,000 clones, with 55% seen just once and 8% to 10% held by the top ten. The genes are TRBV30 and TRBJ1-1, with TRBD1 matching 7 bases. The sequence was obtained from a human donor in good health. Specimen: CD4+ T cells sorted from blood. CDR3 protein: CAWNRGGNTEAFF. The CDR3 region has the DNA TGTGCCTGGAACAGGGGAGGGAACACTGAAGCTTTCTTT.